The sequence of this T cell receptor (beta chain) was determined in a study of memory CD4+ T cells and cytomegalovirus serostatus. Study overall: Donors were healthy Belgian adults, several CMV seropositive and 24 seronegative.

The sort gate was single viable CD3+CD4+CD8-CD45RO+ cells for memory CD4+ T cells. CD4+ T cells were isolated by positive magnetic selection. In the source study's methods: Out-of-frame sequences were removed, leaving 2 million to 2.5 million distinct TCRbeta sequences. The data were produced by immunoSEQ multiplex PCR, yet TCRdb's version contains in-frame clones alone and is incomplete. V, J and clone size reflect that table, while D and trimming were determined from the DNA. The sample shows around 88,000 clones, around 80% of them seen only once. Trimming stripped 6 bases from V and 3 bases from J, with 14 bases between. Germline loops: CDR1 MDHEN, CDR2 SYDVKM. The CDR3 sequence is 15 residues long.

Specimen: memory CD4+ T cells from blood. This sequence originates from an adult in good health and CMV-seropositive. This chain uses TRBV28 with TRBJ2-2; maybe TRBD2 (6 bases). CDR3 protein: CASSPSSAYTGELFF. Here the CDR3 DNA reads TGTGCCAGCAGCCCTTCTAGCGCATACACCGGGGAGCTGTTTTTT.